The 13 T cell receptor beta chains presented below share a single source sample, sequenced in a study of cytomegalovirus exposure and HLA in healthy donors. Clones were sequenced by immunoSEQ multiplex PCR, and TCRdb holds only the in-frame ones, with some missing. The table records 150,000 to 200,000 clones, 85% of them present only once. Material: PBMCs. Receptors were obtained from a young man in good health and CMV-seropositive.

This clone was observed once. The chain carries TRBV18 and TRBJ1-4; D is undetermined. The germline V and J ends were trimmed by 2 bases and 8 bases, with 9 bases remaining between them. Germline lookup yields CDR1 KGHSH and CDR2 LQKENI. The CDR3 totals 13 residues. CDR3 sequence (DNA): TGTGCCAGCTCACCAGGGGAGCAGGAAAAACTGTTTTTT. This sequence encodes CASSPGEQEKLFF.

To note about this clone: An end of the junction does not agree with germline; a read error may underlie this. CDR3 residues: CASSLAEYSLIF. The DNA of the CDR3 is TGTGCCAGCAGCTTAGCTGAGTATAGCTTGATCTTC. This chain connects TRBV7-2 to TRBJ2-1; no firm D call. Germline assignment: CDR1 SGHTA and CDR2 FQGNSA. The CDR3 consists of 12 residues.

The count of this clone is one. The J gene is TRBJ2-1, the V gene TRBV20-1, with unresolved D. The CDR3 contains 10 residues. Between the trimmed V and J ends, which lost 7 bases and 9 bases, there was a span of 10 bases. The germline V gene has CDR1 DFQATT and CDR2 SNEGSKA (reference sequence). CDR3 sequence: CSVPRIEQFF. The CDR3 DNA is TGCAGTGTCCCGCGGATTGAGCAGTTCTTC.

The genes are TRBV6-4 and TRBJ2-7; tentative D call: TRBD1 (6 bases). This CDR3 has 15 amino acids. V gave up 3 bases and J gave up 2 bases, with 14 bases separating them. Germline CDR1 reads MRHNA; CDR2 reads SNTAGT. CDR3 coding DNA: TGTGCCAGCAGTGATCCGACAGGTACCGCCTACGAGCAGTACTTC. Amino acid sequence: CASSDPTGTAYEQYF.

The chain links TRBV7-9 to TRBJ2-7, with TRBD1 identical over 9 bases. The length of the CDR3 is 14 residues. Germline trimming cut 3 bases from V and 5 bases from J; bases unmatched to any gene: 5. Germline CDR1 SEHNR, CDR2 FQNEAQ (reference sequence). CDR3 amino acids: CASSFGQGFNEQYF. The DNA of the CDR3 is TGTGCCAGCAGCTTCGGACAGGGGTTCAACGAGCAGTACTTC.

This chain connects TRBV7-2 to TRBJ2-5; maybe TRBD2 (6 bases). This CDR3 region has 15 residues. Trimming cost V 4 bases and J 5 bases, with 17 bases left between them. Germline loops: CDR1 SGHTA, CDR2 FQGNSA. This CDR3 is CASSSLTRLTETQYF. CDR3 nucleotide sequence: TGTGCCAGCAGCTCCCTGACTAGGTTGACCGAGACCCAGTACTTC.

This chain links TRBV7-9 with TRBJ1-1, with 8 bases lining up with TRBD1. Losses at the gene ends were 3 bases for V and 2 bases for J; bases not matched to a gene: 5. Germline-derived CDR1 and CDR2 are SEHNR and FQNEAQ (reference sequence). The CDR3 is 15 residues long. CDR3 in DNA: TGTGCCAGCAGCTTTAGAGGACAGGGAAACACTGAAGCTTTCTTT. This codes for CASSFRGQGNTEAFF.

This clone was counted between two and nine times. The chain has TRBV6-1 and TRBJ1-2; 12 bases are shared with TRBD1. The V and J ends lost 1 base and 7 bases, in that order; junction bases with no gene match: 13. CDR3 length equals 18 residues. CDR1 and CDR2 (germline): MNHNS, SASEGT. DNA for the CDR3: TGTGCCAGCAGTGAAGTATCCGAACCGGGACAGGGGGCGACTGGCTACACCTTC. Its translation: CASSEVSEPGQGATGYTF.

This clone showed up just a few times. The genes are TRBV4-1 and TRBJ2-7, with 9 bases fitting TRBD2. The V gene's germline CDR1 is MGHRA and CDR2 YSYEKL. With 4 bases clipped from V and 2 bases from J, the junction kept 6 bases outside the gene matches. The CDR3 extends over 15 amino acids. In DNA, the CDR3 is TGCGCCAGCAGCCCCCTAGCGGGGACCGCCTACGAGCAGTACTTC. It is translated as CASSPLAGTAYEQYF.

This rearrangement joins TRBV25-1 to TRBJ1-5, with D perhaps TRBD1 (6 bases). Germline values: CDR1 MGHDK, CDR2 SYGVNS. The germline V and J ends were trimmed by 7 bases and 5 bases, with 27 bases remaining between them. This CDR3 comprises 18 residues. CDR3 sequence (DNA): TGTGCCAGCACCCCGAGGACGGGGGAGGGGGTTTACTATCAGCCCCAGCATTTT. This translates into CASTPRTGEGVYYQPQHF. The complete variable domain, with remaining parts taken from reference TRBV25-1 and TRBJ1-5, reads EADIYQTPRYLVIGTGKKITLECSQTMGHDKMYWYQQDPGMELHLIHYSYGVNSTEKGDLSSESTVSRIRTEHFPLTLESARPSHTSQYLCASTPRTGEGVYYQPQHFGDGTRLSIL.

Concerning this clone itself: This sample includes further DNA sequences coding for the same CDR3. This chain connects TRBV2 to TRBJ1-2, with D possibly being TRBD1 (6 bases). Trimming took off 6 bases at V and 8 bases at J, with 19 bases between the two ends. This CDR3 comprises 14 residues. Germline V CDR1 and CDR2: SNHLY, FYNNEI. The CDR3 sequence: CASREFVGGVGYTF. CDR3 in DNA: TGTGCCAGCAGGGAATTCGTTGGGGGCGTCGGCTACACCTTC.

The CDR3 is CASSRIDRGNSNEQFF. CDR3 DNA: TGTGCCAGCAGTCGAATCGACAGGGGGAACAGTAATGAGCAGTTCTTC. The V gene is TRBV25-1, the J gene TRBJ2-1; 9 nucleotides agree with TRBD1. V shed 5 bases and J 7 bases; nucleotides not matched to a gene: 12. This CDR3 is built from 16 residues. Germline-derived CDR1 and CDR2 are MGHDK and SYGVNS.

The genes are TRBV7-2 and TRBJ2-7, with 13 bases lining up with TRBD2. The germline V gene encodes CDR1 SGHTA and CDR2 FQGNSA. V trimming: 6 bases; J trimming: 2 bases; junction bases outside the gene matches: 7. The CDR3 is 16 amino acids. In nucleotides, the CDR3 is TGTGCCAGCAGACTAGCGGGGGGGCCGGTACCCTACGAGCAGTACTTC. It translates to CASRLAGGPVPYEQYF.